This T cell receptor (beta chain) was identified in a study of CD8 T cells in ankylosing spondylitis. Libraries for TCR beta were made by quantitative 5'-RACE with molecular barcodes. In TCRdb, the 5' RACE reads were re-called with MiXCR into one record per CDR3 protein. In the table there are just under 550,000 distinct CDR3 sequences, 10% to 15% of which are singletons. Overall study findings and caveats: A TCR beta motif of under 10 highly homologous variants appeared characteristic of ankylosing spondylitis blood.

This clonotype was observed a single time. What it recognizes is unknown. This TCR derives from a male donor with ankylosing spondylitis. Input material: blood, either unsorted or a sorted T cell fraction (not recorded which).

In DNA form, the CDR3 reads TGCAGCCCTCTAAGCGGGAGGGACTCGGAGACCCAGTACTTC. Its translation: CSPLSGRDSETQYF. The chain recombines TRBV20-1 with TRBJ2-5; 10 bases are a match to TRBD2. The CDR3 has 14 amino acids. Germline V gene data show CDR1 as DFQATT and CDR2 as SNEGSKA (reference sequence).